Below are 17 T cell receptor beta chains sequenced from a single sample in a study of blood T cell repertoires in COVID-19 (dated by TCRdb to 2019 to 2021). The library was obtained by the immunoSEQ multiplex PCR assay. TCRdb provides this immuneACCESS table in a form limited to in-frame rearrangements. Some clones are lacking; in checked studies, under half of them reflect an unresolved V gene, and why the rest are absent is not known. The sample includes roughly 180,000 clones, with 84% observed a single time. Roughly 7.5% of the sample lies in the top ten. The sample was peripheral blood. These receptors were obtained from a man in his forties or fifties who had recovered from COVID-19.

The rearrangement uses TRBV4-1 and TRBJ2-7; 7 nucleotides align to TRBD2. Germline V gene lookup returns CDR1 MGHRA and CDR2 YSYEKL. The CDR3 totals 13 residues. J was trimmed by 6 bases and V by 5 bases; bases with no gene match: 7. DNA for the CDR3: TGCGCCAGCAGCGAACGGGGGGTGGGCGAGCAGTACTTC. Encoded protein: CASSERGVGEQYF.

The chain employs TRBV13 and TRBJ2-1; TRBD2 aligns across 7 bases. With 1 base clipped from V and 5 bases from J, the junction kept 2 bases outside the gene matches. CDR1 PRHDT and CDR2 FYEKMQ come from the germline V gene (reference sequence). CDR3 size: 14 residues. CDR3: CASSLERDDNEQFF. In nucleotides, the CDR3 is TGTGCCAGCAGCTTAGAGCGGGACGACAATGAGCAGTTCTTC.

This rearrangement joins TRBV6-2 or TRBV6-3 to TRBJ1-1; D is unclear. The CDR3 is 14 residues long. V was trimmed by 0 bases and J by 2 bases, leaving 7 bases between them. Per the germline V gene, CDR1 is MNHEY and CDR2 is SVGEGT. The CDR3 loop is CASSYSFINTEAFF. For the CDR3, the DNA is TGTGCCAGCAGTTACTCTTTTATTAACACTGAAGCTTTCTTT.

This clone came up once. The junction does not match germline at one end; this may be a read error. The V call is TRBV5-1, the J call TRBJ2-5; 9 nucleotides line up with TRBD1. Germline values: CDR1 SGHRS, CDR2 YFSETQ. The CDR3 has 15 amino acids. CDR3 DNA sequence: TGCGCCAGCAGCAAGCAAGGACAGGGGCAAGCGACCCAGTACTTC. Amino acids: CASSKQGQGQATQYF. The entire variable domain, with the rest obtained from reference TRBV5-1 and TRBJ2-5, is as follows: KAGVTQTPRYLIKTRGQQVTLSCSPISGHRSVSWYQQTPGQGLQFLFEYFSETQRNKGNFPGRFSGRQFSNSRSEMNVSTLELGDSALYLCASSKQGQGQATQYFGPGTRLLVL.

The V call is TRBV11-2, the J call TRBJ1-5, with TRBD1 identical over 9 bases. Germline values: CDR1 SGHAT, CDR2 FQNNGV. The CDR3 length is 15 residues. Trimming at V came to 1 base and at J to 5 bases, leaving 3 bases not matched to a gene. The CDR3 DNA is TGTGCCAGCAGCTTAGGGGGACAGGGACATCAGCCCCAGCATTTT. Residues: CASSLGGQGHQPQHF.

J is TRBJ2-2 and V is TRBV7-6; D not resolved. This CDR3 contains 15 residues. V gave up 1 base and J gave up 0 bases, with 6 bases separating them. Germline values: CDR1 SGHVS, CDR2 FNYEAQ. CDR3 region: CASSLGHTNTGELFF. CDR3 nucleotides: TGTGCCAGCAGCTTAGGGCACACGAACACCGGGGAGCTGTTTTTT.

The V and J genes are TRBV7-9 and TRBJ2-1, with 7 bases aligning to TRBD1. V was clipped by 3 bases and J by 8 bases; unmatched bases: 4. The CDR3 contains 13 residues. Germline values: CDR1 SEHNR, CDR2 FQNEAQ (reference sequence). The CDR3 DNA reads TGTGCCAGCAGCTTGGAAGGGGGCGATGAGCAGTTCTTC. Protein sequence: CASSLEGGDEQFF.

The rearrangement links TRBV28 to TRBJ1-6; tentatively, D is TRBD1 (5 bases). The CDR3 sequence is 14 residues long. Germline CDR1 and CDR2: MDHEN and SYDVKM. Trimming left V 4 bases short and J 10 bases short, with 14 bases between. CDR3 DNA sequence: TGTGCCAGCAGTTCGGGGGATGATAGATCACCCCTCCACTTT. Amino acids: CASSSGDDRSPLHF.

The V and J genes are TRBV6-6 and TRBJ1-3; 7 bases align to TRBD1. The CDR3 sequence is 15 residues long. Germline V gives CDR1 MNHNY, CDR2 SVGAGI (reference sequence). Trimming took 4 bases from V and 4 from J; bases not matched to a gene: 7. The CDR3 sequence: CASSSGQRVGNTIYF. CDR3 bases: TGTGCCAGCAGTTCGGGACAGCGCGTCGGAAACACCATATATTTT.

The V and J genes are TRBV7-2 and TRBJ2-7; 9 bases are a match to TRBD2. The CDR3 runs to 16 residues. The trim removed 1 base at V and 2 bases at J, leaving 6 bases unmatched. Germline V gene sequence: CDR1 SGHTA, CDR2 FQGNSA. The CDR3 DNA follows: TGTGCCAGCAGCTTAGTCCCGACTAGCGGAGCCTACGAGCAGTACTTC. It codes for CASSLVPTSGAYEQYF.

The chain couples TRBV6-1 to TRBJ2-7; 7 bases match TRBD1. CDR1 MNHNS and CDR2 SASEGT come from the germline V gene. This CDR3 contains 15 residues. V lost 3 bases and J lost 3; bases outside the gene matches: 8. The CDR3 nucleotides read TGTGCCAGCAGTGAGGGACAGTCGCTATACTACGAGCAGTACTTC. It specifies CASSEGQSLYYEQYF.

The chain combines TRBV11-3 with TRBJ2-2; TRBD1 might be the D (6 bases). Germline assignment: CDR1 SGHNT and CDR2 YENEEA. Trimming took 4 bases from V and 7 from J, leaving 10 bases between them. The CDR3 is 13 amino acids. As DNA, the CDR3 is TGTGCCAGCAGCTGGACAGAAATCGGGGAGCTGTTTTTT. It is translated as CASSWTEIGELFF.

To note about this clone: This CDR3 is also generated by other DNA sequences in the sample. The chain employs TRBV30 and TRBJ2-2; D is possibly TRBD1 (6 bases). The CDR3 is 13 amino acids. The germline CDR1 and CDR2 sequences are GTSNPN and SVGIG (reference sequence). Trimming shortened V by 0 bases and J by 5 bases, and 7 bases separated the two germline ends. CDR3 DNA: TGTGCCTGGAGTGTACAGGGAACCGGGGAGCTGTTTTTT. Its translation is CAWSVQGTGELFF.

This rearrangement joins TRBV9 to TRBJ2-1; TRBD1 agrees at 7 bases. Germline CDR1 SGDLS, CDR2 YYNGEE. Trimming cost V 3 bases and J 3 bases; bases outside gene matches: 9. The CDR3 is made up of 16 amino acids. CDR3 in DNA: TGTGCCAGCAGCGGGAAGGGGACAGTTAACTACAATGAGCAGTTCTTC. Its protein is CASSGKGTVNYNEQFF.

There are many counts of this clone. V usage is TRBV7-2 and J usage is TRBJ1-2, with D possibly matching TRBD1 (6 bases). CDR1 and CDR2 (germline): SGHTA, FQGNSA. CDR3 length: 16 residues. The V end lost 0 bases, the J end lost 2 bases, and 13 bases lay between the germline ends. The CDR3 protein is CASSLAPQGPNYGYTF. The CDR3 DNA follows: TGTGCCAGCAGCTTAGCCCCACAGGGTCCAAACTATGGCTACACCTTC.

CDR3 protein: CASSQAESTDTQYF. The CDR3 DNA is TGCGCCAGCAGCCAAGCGGAGAGCACAGATACGCAGTATTTT. The rearrangement links TRBV4-3 to TRBJ2-3, with D unresolved. The germline V and J ends were trimmed by 1 base and 0 bases, with 5 bases remaining between them. Germline CDR1 reads LGHNA; CDR2 reads YSLEER. The CDR3 loop spans 14 amino acids.

This chain uses TRBV6-2 or TRBV6-3 with TRBJ2-6; D is perhaps TRBD1 (5 bases). Germline-derived CDR1 and CDR2 are MNHEY and SVGEGT. The V end lost 6 bases, the J end lost 4 bases, and 13 bases lay between the germline ends. The CDR3 has 15 residues. The CDR3 sequence is CASSAGFVGANVLTF. In DNA form, the CDR3 reads TGTGCCAGCAGCGCAGGGTTCGTAGGGGCCAACGTCCTGACTTTC.